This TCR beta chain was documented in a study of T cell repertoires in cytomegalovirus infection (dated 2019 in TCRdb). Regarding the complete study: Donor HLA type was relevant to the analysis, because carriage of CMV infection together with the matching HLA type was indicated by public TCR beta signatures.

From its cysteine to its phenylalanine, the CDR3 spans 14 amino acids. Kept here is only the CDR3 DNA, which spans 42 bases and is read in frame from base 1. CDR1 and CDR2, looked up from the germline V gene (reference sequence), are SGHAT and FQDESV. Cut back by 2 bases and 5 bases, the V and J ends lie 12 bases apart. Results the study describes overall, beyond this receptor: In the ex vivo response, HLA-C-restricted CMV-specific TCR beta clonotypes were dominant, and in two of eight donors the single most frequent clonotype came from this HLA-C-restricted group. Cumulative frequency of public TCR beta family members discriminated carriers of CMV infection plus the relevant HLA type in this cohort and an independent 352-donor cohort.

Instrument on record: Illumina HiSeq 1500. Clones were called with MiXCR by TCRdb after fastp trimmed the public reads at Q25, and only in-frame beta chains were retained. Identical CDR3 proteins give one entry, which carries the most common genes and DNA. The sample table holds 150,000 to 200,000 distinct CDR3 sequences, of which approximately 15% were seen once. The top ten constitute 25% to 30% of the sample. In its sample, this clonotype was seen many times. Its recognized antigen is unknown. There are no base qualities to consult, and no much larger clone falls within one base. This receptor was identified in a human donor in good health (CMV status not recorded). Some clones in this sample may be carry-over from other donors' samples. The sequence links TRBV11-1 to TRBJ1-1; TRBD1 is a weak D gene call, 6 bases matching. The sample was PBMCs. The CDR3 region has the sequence CASSLLGGWTEAFF. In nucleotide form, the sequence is TGTGCCAGCAGCTTACTGGGGGGCTGGACTGAAGCTTTCTTT.